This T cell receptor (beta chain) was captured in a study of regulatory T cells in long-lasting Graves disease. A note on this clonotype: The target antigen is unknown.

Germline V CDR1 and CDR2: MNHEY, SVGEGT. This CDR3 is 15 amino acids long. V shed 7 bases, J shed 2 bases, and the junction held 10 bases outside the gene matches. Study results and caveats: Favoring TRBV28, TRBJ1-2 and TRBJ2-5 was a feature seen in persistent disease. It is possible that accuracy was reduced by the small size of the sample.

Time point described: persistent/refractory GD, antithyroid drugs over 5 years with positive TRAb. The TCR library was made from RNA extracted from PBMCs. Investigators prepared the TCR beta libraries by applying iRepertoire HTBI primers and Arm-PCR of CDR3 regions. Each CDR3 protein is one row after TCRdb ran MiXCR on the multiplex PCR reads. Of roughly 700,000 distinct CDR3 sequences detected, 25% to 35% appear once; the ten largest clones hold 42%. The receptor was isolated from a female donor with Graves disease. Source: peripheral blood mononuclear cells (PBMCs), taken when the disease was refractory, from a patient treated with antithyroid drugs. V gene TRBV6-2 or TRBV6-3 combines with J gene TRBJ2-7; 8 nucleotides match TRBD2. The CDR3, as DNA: TGTGCCAGCACCCCCGACGGGGGGGCGACCTACGAGCAGTACTTC. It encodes CASTPDGGATYEQYF.